The 12 T cell receptor beta chains reported below all come from one sample, sequenced in a study of human T cells and chemical hapten exposure. As for time point: patch test 3, about 24 weeks after DPC sensitization. Sample treatment: therapeutic diphenylcyclopropenone sensitization with weekly scalp DPC. Researchers extracted total RNA from unfractionated whole blood. TCRdb reprocessed the RACE reads with MiXCR, giving one entry per CDR3 protein. The sample has roughly 38,000 distinct CDR3 sequences, 9.5% seen once. The sample was whole blood, taken in connection with sensitization to the hapten diphenylcyclopropenone (DPC). All receptors come from a man in his fifties or sixties with alopecia areata. Some clones in this sample may be carry-over from other donors' samples.

In its sample, this clonotype was seen many times. The V call is TRBV12-3 or TRBV12-4, the J call TRBJ1-6, with D hard to call. V lost 3 bases and J lost 6, with 12 bases in between. The CDR3 runs to 15 residues. The CDR3 region has the DNA TGTGCCAGCAGTTTGGCCAGGATAGGTAATTCACCCCTCCACTTT. Translation: CASSLARIGNSPLHF.

This clonotype has more than one count but fewer than ten. This chain uses TRBV29-1 with TRBJ1-1; no reliable D call. The V end was cut by 0 bases, the J end by 7 bases, with 6 bases between. Germline lookup yields CDR1 SQVTM and CDR2 ANQGSEA. The CDR3 sequence is 11 residues long. DNA for the CDR3: TGCAGCGTTGAAGACCTCCTTGAAGCTTTCTTT. This codes for CSVEDLLEAFF.

This clonotype came up many times. The chain uses TRBV20-1 and TRBJ2-7, with 8 bases matching TRBD2. Germline CDR1 reads DFQATT; CDR2 reads SNEGSKA (reference sequence). The CDR3 sequence is 13 residues long. V was pared by 4 bases and J by 2 bases, with 4 bases of the junction left unmatched. The DNA of the CDR3 is TGCAGTGCTACCGAGCGGGAGCCCTACGAGCAGTACTTC. This gives the protein CSATEREPYEQYF.

There are a few counts of this clonotype. The chain is built from TRBV7-2 and TRBJ1-2, with D unclear. Germline CDR1 SGHTA, CDR2 FQGNSA. This CDR3 has 13 amino acids. The germline V and J ends were trimmed by 1 base and 8 bases, with 11 bases remaining between them. The CDR3 DNA reads TGTGCCAGCAGCTTAGGGGGAGGGCTCGGCTACACCTTC. It codes for CASSLGGGLGYTF. The entire variable domain, with the rest obtained from reference TRBV7-2 and TRBJ1-2, is as follows: GAGVSQSPSNKVTEKGKDVELRCDPISGHTALYWYRQSLGQGLEFLIYFQGNSAPDKSGLPSDRFSAERTGGSVSTLTIQRTQQEDSAVYLCASSLGGGLGYTFGSGTRLTVV.

This clonotype was found a few times. Written as DNA, the CDR3 is TGCAGCGGCGCAATGAGCACAGATACGCAGTATTTT. It is translated as CSGAMSTDTQYF. V and J are TRBV29-1 and TRBJ2-3, with D unresolved. V shed 7 bases and J shed 0 bases, with 8 bases lying between them. The CDR3 totals 12 residues. Germline CDR1 reads SQVTM; CDR2 reads ANQGSEA.

The gene calls are TRBV7-2 and TRBJ2-7, with 9 positions matching TRBD2. Looked up from germline, CDR1 is SGHTA and CDR2 is FQGNSA. The CDR3 is made up of 14 amino acids. J was trimmed by 2 bases and V by 3 bases; bases with no gene match: 2. As DNA, the CDR3 is TGTGCCAGCAGCTTCGGACTAGCGCCCTACGAGCAGTACTTC. This gives the protein CASSFGLAPYEQYF.

This clonotype was picked up many times. The V gene is TRBV3-1, the J gene TRBJ2-7, with D possibly TRBD2 on 5 matching bases. This CDR3 contains 14 residues. Per the germline V gene, CDR1 is LGHDT and CDR2 is YNNKEL (reference sequence). The V end was cut by 1 base, the J end by 12 bases, with 19 bases between. The CDR3 loop reads CASSQGIWGGSSYF. The CDR3 bases are TGTGCCAGCAGCCAAGGAATATGGGGTGGGAGCTCGTACTTC.

This clonotype was seen a handful of times. This chain joins TRBV29-1 and TRBJ2-7; D might be TRBD1 (5 bases). This CDR3 spans 12 amino acids. Trimming took off 6 bases at V and 2 bases at J, with 11 bases between the two ends. CDR1 is SQVTM, CDR2 ANQGSEA, per germline. The CDR3 is CSVATGTYEQYF. CDR3 bases: TGCAGCGTCGCAACAGGAACCTACGAGCAGTACTTC.

This clonotype appeared many times. In DNA, the CDR3 is TGTGCCAGCAGTTCGGGCGGGAGGATGTACTACAATGAGCAGTTCTTC. This gives the protein CASSSGGRMYYNEQFF. This rearrangement joins TRBV6-2 or TRBV6-3 to TRBJ2-1; 8 positions agree with TRBD2. V dropped 4 bases and J dropped 3; count of bases not matched to a gene: 8. CDR1 MNHEY and CDR2 SVGEGT come from the germline V gene. The length of the CDR3 is 16 residues.

This clonotype was seen ten or more times. The rearrangement links TRBV20-1 to TRBJ2-7; no reliable D call. The CDR3 has 14 residues. Trimming shortened V by 0 bases and J by 4 bases, and 13 bases separated the two germline ends. The germline gives CDR1 DFQATT, CDR2 SNEGSKA (reference sequence). The CDR3 protein is CSARDPGPPYEQYF. Written as DNA, the CDR3 is TGCAGTGCTAGAGATCCCGGACCTCCTTACGAGCAGTACTTC.

This clonotype has a count of ten or more. V gene TRBV7-2 combines with J gene TRBJ2-7; possible D gene TRBD1, 6 bases. V lost 1 base and J 2 bases, leaving 12 bases between the germline ends. The CDR3 spans 15 residues. The germline gives CDR1 SGHTA, CDR2 FQGNSA. Here the CDR3 reads CASSLGGRGTYEQYF. In DNA, the CDR3 is TGTGCCAGCAGCTTAGGGGGCAGGGGAACCTACGAGCAGTACTTC.

V gene TRBV20-1 combines with J gene TRBJ1-2; TRBD1 matches at 9 bases. V lost 6 bases to trimming and J lost 8 bases; unmatched junction nucleotides: 10. This CDR3 comprises 13 residues. Germline V CDR1 and CDR2: DFQATT, SNEGSKA (reference sequence). The CDR3 is CSALPGQGRGYTF. DNA for the CDR3: TGCAGTGCCCTCCCGGGACAGGGACGAGGCTACACCTTC.